These 23 T cell receptor beta chains originate from one sample sequenced in a study of blood T cell repertoires in COVID-19. TCRdb keeps only in-frame clones here, not all; method: immunoSEQ multiplex PCR. The sample yields about 100,000 clones, roughly nine tenths seen once. The material sequenced was peripheral blood. These receptor sequences come from a human donor in a cohort sampled during active COVID-19.

The V and J genes are TRBV5-4 and TRBJ2-1; tentatively, D is TRBD2 (5 bases). The V and J ends lost 1 base and 7 bases respectively, with 12 bases between them. Germline lookup yields CDR1 SGHNT and CDR2 YYREEE (reference sequence). The CDR3 covers 14 residues. The CDR3 here is CASSLWASPNEQFF. The CDR3 DNA reads as TGTGCCAGCAGCTTGTGGGCTAGCCCGAATGAGCAGTTCTTC.

This chain links TRBV24-1 with TRBJ2-1, with 8 positions matching TRBD2. The CDR3 extends over 16 amino acids. Trimming cost V 2 bases and J 4 bases; bases outside gene matches: 6. CDR1 and CDR2 (germline): KGHDR, SFDVKD. CDR3 amino acids: CATSDSRGGLYNEQFF. CDR3 bases: TGTGCCACCAGTGATTCCCGGGGGGGCCTTTACAATGAGCAGTTCTTC.

The CDR3 spells CATSDRWGDPRRDTQYF. DNA of the CDR3: TGTGCCACCAGTGACCGATGGGGGGACCCTAGACGAGATACGCAGTATTTT. V and J are TRBV24-1 and TRBJ2-3; D perhaps matches TRBD2 (6 bases). The CDR3 covers 17 residues. Per germline, CDR1 KGHDR and CDR2 SFDVKD. Trimming took 4 bases from V and 5 from J, leaving 21 bases between them.

In regard to this clone: At one end the junction does not follow the germline gene, possibly because of a read error. The chain links TRBV7-7 to TRBJ2-1, with TRBD1 matching over 7 bases. CDR1 and CDR2 from the germline V gene are SSHAT and FNYEAQ (reference sequence). There are 13 residues in the CDR3. The DNA for the CDR3 is TGTGCTAGCAGCTCTGGACAGGAAAATGAGCAGTTCTTC. It codes for CASSSGQENEQFF.

The rearrangement links TRBV6-5 to TRBJ2-3; 8 positions match TRBD1. This CDR3 region has 15 residues. J lost 4 bases, V lost 6 bases, and 9 bases had no gene match. CDR1 MNHEY and CDR2 SVGAGI come from the germline V gene. The CDR3 sequence is CASSQTGAGADTQYF. In DNA, the CDR3 is TGTGCCAGCAGCCAGACAGGGGCAGGGGCAGATACGCAGTATTTT.

The gene calls are TRBV30 and TRBJ2-7; possibly TRBD2 for D (6 bases). Trimming left V 4 bases short and J 2 bases short, with 18 bases between. Looked up from germline, CDR1 is GTSNPN and CDR2 is SVGIG (reference sequence). This CDR3 spans 15 amino acids. The CDR3 DNA sequence: TGTGCCTGGATCTCGTACGGGGGAAGGACCTACGAGCAGTACTTC. As protein: CAWISYGGRTYEQYF.

In DNA, the CDR3 is TGTGCCAGCAGCTTACTATTCCGGGACTCCTACAATGAGCAGTTCTTC. Translated: CASSLLFRDSYNEQFF. V and J are TRBV5-4 and TRBJ2-1; maybe TRBD2 (5 bases). The CDR3 sequence is 16 residues long. The ends were cut back, 2 bases at V and 0 bases at J, with 12 bases in the middle. Germline CDR1 reads SGHNT; CDR2 reads YYREEE (reference sequence).

The V gene is TRBV4-1, the J gene TRBJ2-1; D gene uncertain. V was clipped by 0 bases and J by 0 bases, with 6 bases between them. CDR3 size: 15 residues. Germline assignment: CDR1 MGHRA and CDR2 YSYEKL. The CDR3 sequence is CASSQDQNSYNEQFF. The CDR3 nucleotides read TGCGCCAGCAGCCAAGATCAGAACTCCTACAATGAGCAGTTCTTC.

The rearrangement links TRBV6-5 to TRBJ2-1; TRBD2 aligns across 9 bases. Unmatched junction bases numbered 5, after V lost 0 bases and J lost 5 bases. The CDR3 runs to 16 residues. The germline V gene has CDR1 MNHEY and CDR2 SVGAGI. The CDR3 spells CASSYSSSGDDNEQFF. Here the CDR3 DNA reads TGTGCCAGCAGTTACTCCTCTAGCGGGGATGACAATGAGCAGTTCTTC.

The V and J genes are TRBV7-8 and TRBJ1-1, with D hard to call. This CDR3 has 14 residues. V was cut by 2 bases and J by 8 bases, with 15 bases left in between. Germline V CDR1 and CDR2: SGHVS, FQNEAQ. Written as DNA, the CDR3 is TGTGCCAGCAGCTTAAAAGATAGGACTACGGAAGCTTTCTTT. Translating it yields CASSLKDRTTEAFF.

This chain connects TRBV18 to TRBJ2-7; perhaps TRBD1 as D (5 bases). This CDR3 is built from 17 residues. Germline CDR1 and CDR2: KGHSH and LQKENI. Trimming shortened V by 3 bases and J by 0 bases, and 18 bases separated the two germline ends. In nucleotides, the CDR3 is TGTGCCAGCTCACCCCAAGACAGCAGGGCGGCCTCCTACGAGCAGTACTTC. It specifies CASSPQDSRAASYEQYF. Variable domain in full (rest from reference TRBV18 and TRBJ2-7): NAGVMQNPRHLVRRRGQEARLRCSPMKGHSHVYWYRQLPEEGLKFMVYLQKENIIDESGMPKERFSAEFPKEGPSILRIQQVVRGDSAAYFCASSPQDSRAASYEQYFGPGTRLTVT.

The chain employs TRBV9 and TRBJ2-2; TRBD2 is a possible D gene (6 bases). V lost 3 bases and J lost 5, with 11 bases in between. The V gene's germline CDR1 is SGDLS and CDR2 YYNGEE. The CDR3 loop spans 14 amino acids. CDR3 protein: CASSEGGVTGELFF. CDR3 bases: TGTGCCAGCAGCGAGGGAGGAGTAACCGGGGAGCTGTTTTTT.

The gene calls are TRBV5-4 and TRBJ2-3; 16 nucleotides align to TRBD2. Germline-derived CDR1 and CDR2 are SGHNT and YYREEE (reference sequence). The CDR3 extends over 17 amino acids. V was pared by 4 bases and J by 2 bases, with 4 bases of the junction left unmatched. The CDR3 spells CASSVGLAGGYTDTQYF. The DNA of the CDR3 is TGTGCCAGCAGCGTGGGACTAGCGGGGGGGTACACAGATACGCAGTATTTT.

The rearrangement joins TRBV14 to TRBJ2-7; 8 nucleotides match TRBD1. This CDR3 contains 16 residues. V trimming: 4 bases; J trimming: 2 bases; junction bases outside the gene matches: 10. Per the germline V gene, CDR1 is SGHDN and CDR2 is FVKESK. The CDR3 loop is CASSPLGQGTPYEQYF. The DNA of the CDR3 is TGTGCCAGCAGCCCGCTAGGACAGGGTACTCCCTACGAGCAGTACTTC. The full variable domain, with the rest looked up from reference TRBV14 and TRBJ2-7, is EAGVTQFPSHSVIEKGQTVTLRCDPISGHDNLYWYRRVMGKEIKFLLHFVKESKQDESGMPNNRFLAERTGGTYSTLKVQPAELEDSGVYFCASSPLGQGTPYEQYFGPGTRLTVT.

The chain combines TRBV27 with TRBJ2-1; 7 positions match TRBD1. CDR1 and CDR2 (germline): MNHEY, SMNVEV (reference sequence). V shed 6 bases, J shed 1 base, and the junction held 6 bases outside the gene matches. This CDR3 contains 15 residues. The CDR3 spells CASRRYRGSYNEQFF. In DNA form, the CDR3 reads TGTGCCAGCAGGCGGTACAGGGGTTCCTACAATGAGCAGTTCTTC.

The chain has TRBV29-1 and TRBJ2-7, with a possible D match to TRBD2 (5 bases). CDR1 and CDR2 from the germline V gene are SQVTM and ANQGSEA. V lost 7 bases, J lost 7 bases, and 14 bases lay in between. The CDR3 contains 11 residues. The chain's CDR3 is CSAALGGEQYF. DNA for the CDR3: TGCAGCGCAGCACTCGGCGGGGAGCAGTACTTC.

The chain carries TRBV6-5 and TRBJ1-2; D unresolved. Deletions cut 4 bases from V and 8 bases from J, with 14 bases between. The CDR3 spans 13 residues. Germline V CDR1 and CDR2: MNHEY, SVGAGI. For the CDR3, the DNA is TGTGCCAGCAGTTTGTCGAGGAGTGGAGGCTACACCTTC. This gives the protein CASSLSRSGGYTF.

The chain employs TRBV10-3 and TRBJ1-3, with D unclear. Germline-derived CDR1 and CDR2 are ENHRY and SYGVKD. Trimming shortened V by 6 bases and J by 10 bases, and 10 bases separated the two germline ends. This CDR3 is 11 amino acids long. In DNA, the CDR3 is TGTGCCATCAGCGACTTTGGGACCATATATTTT. It encodes CAISDFGTIYF.

The chain employs TRBV6-5 and TRBJ1-5; D is perhaps TRBD1 (5 bases). From germline, CDR1 is MNHEY and CDR2 SVGAGI. The V and J ends lost 6 bases and 9 bases respectively, with 15 bases between them. The CDR3 is made up of 13 amino acids. The CDR3 reads CASRPTLQGPQHF. In nucleotides, the CDR3 is TGTGCCAGCAGGCCTACGTTGCAGGGGCCCCAGCATTTT.

The rearrangement joins TRBV4-1 to TRBJ2-7; TRBD1 aligns across 8 bases. Germline CDR1 reads MGHRA; CDR2 reads YSYEKL. This CDR3 is 19 amino acids long. V gave up 3 bases and J gave up 4 bases; unmatched junction bases: 20. CDR3 protein: CASSQTWTGYDGGPYEQYF. Written as DNA, the CDR3 is TGCGCCAGCAGCCAGACCTGGACAGGGTATGATGGAGGACCTTACGAGCAGTACTTC.

The chain couples TRBV4-1 to TRBJ2-7; D possibly corresponds to TRBD1 (6 bases). V lost 3 bases and J 10 bases, leaving 10 bases between the germline ends. This CDR3 is 11 amino acids long. Germline-derived CDR1 and CDR2 are MGHRA and YSYEKL. DNA of the CDR3: TGCGCCAGCAGCCACACAGGGCTACAGTACTTC. Amino acids: CASSHTGLQYF.

The table lists this clone with a count of one. The chain is built from TRBV28 and TRBJ2-7; D is unresolved. The V end lost 4 bases, the J end lost 0 bases, and 13 bases lay between the germline ends. The CDR3 has 15 amino acids. Germline V lookup: CDR1 MDHEN, CDR2 SYDVKM. For the CDR3, the DNA is TGTGCCAGCAGTTCTGCTAGGAGAAGCTCCTACGAGCAGTACTTC. Amino acids: CASSSARRSSYEQYF. Variable domain in full (rest from reference TRBV28 and TRBJ2-7): DVKVTQSSRYLVKRTGEKVFLECVQDMDHENMFWYRQDPGLGLRLIYFSYDVKMKEKGDIPEGYSVSREKKERFSLILESASTNQTSMYLCASSSARRSSYEQYFGPGTRLTVT.

This sequence joins TRBV7-2 and TRBJ1-5; D possibly corresponds to TRBD1 (6 bases). Germline values: CDR1 SGHTA, CDR2 FQGNSA. The CDR3 runs 17 residues. The V gene lost 0 bases and the J gene lost 4 bases, with 16 bases spanning the gap. The CDR3 DNA follows: TGTGCCAGCAGCTTAGCGCGGGGGGGCTGGGGGAATCAGCCCCAGCATTTT. Amino acids: CASSLARGGWGNQPQHF.